This T cell receptor beta chain was recovered during a study of monozygotic twins with inflammatory bowel disease. Study-wide findings and caveats: Against healthy co-twins, IBD patients had lower TCRbeta diversity (measured by inverse Simpson).

With about 17 and 10 cycles respectively, two nested PCRs were carried out on TCRalpha and TCRbeta cDNA. TCRdb reprocessed the 5' RACE reads, keeping one entry per CDR3 protein, no DNA. The listing records nearly 450,000 distinct CDR3 sequences. As for this clonotype: Its matching antigen is unknown.

The sequenced material came from blood. This receptor was taken from a human donor with ulcerative colitis or Crohn's disease, or a healthy co-twin of an affected twin (not recorded which).

The CDR3: CASSDPGQETQYF. This chain joins TRBV9 and TRBJ2-5; as DNA is missing, the TRBD1 call by TCRdb cannot be tested. Germline assignment: CDR1 SGDLS and CDR2 YYNGEE. This CDR3 has 13 residues.